Below, 17 T cell receptor beta chains from the same sample are listed, as sequenced in a study of cytomegalovirus exposure and HLA in healthy donors. A multiplex PCR was run with 60 Vbeta primers and 13 Jbeta primers. Produced via immunoSEQ multiplex PCR; TCRdb's table is partial and in-frame only. The table includes 110,000 to 150,000 clones, 80% to 85% detected once. Sequenced input: PBMCs. These receptors all stem from a female donor in good health and CMV-seronegative.

V gene TRBV27 combines with J gene TRBJ1-5; 7 bases fit TRBD1. The CDR3 has 14 residues. Germline V gene data show CDR1 as MNHEY and CDR2 as SMNVEV (reference sequence). The V segment lost 5 bases and the J segment 2 bases; nucleotides outside the gene matches: 3. In nucleotides, the CDR3 is TGTGCCAGCAGTATTACAGGGGGCAATCAGCCCCAGCATTTT. This gives the protein CASSITGGNQPQHF.

The chain is built from TRBV5-1 and TRBJ1-4; D unresolved. The CDR3 is 14 amino acids. Between the trimmed V and J ends, which lost 0 bases and 5 bases, there was a span of 8 bases. CDR1 and CDR2 from the germline V gene are SGHRS and YFSETQ. For the CDR3, the DNA is TGCGCCAGCAGCTTGGGCCAGGTCAATGAAAAACTGTTTTTT. Its protein is CASSLGQVNEKLFF.

The chain links TRBV5-6 to TRBJ2-4; 8 nucleotides match TRBD1. The CDR3 has 16 amino acids. Germline CDR1 and CDR2: SGHDT and YYEEEE. V shed 1 base, J shed 8 bases, and the junction held 11 bases outside the gene matches. The CDR3 coding sequence is TGTGCCAGCAGCTTGTCCGGGACAGGCCAATCAGACATTCAGTACTTC. The encoded protein is CASSLSGTGQSDIQYF.

The chain employs TRBV11-2 and TRBJ2-5; 8 bases are shared with TRBD2. The ends lost 5 bases at V and 4 bases at J; junction bases unmatched: 12. Looked up from germline, CDR1 is SGHAT and CDR2 is FQNNGV. The CDR3 is 16 amino acids. CDR3 loop: CASSLTRGGQRETQYF. CDR3 nucleotide sequence: TGTGCCAGCAGCCTCACCCGGGGGGGACAAAGAGAGACCCAGTACTTC. The full variable domain, completed using reference TRBV11-2 and TRBJ2-5, is EAGVAQSPRYKIIEKRQSVAFWCNPISGHATLYWYQQILGQGPKLLIQFQNNGVVDDSQLPKDRFSAERLKGVDSTLKIQPAKLEDSAVYLCASSLTRGGQRETQYFGPGTRLLVL.

In regard to this clone: The same CDR3 also results from other DNA sequences found in this sample. V gene TRBV5-1 combines with J gene TRBJ1-1; no clear D gene. This CDR3 contains 14 residues. V was cut by 4 bases and J by 1 base, with 11 bases left in between. The germline gives CDR1 SGHRS, CDR2 YFSETQ. This chain's CDR3 is CASSPSGGNTEAFF. The CDR3 DNA reads as TGCGCCAGCAGCCCCTCGGGAGGGAACACTGAAGCTTTCTTT.

The chain joins TRBV15 to TRBJ2-2; D is perhaps TRBD1 (6 bases). The V gene's germline CDR1 is LNHNV and CDR2 YYDKDF (reference sequence). The CDR3 is 15 residues long. V was shortened by 5 bases and J by 2 bases, with 12 bases between the two germline ends. The CDR3: CATSLRTVNTGELFF. For the CDR3, the DNA is TGTGCCACCAGCTTGAGGACAGTTAACACCGGGGAGCTGTTTTTT.

This CDR3 is CASSQTGDSNQPQHF. The CDR3 DNA is TGCGCCAGCAGCCAAACAGGGGATAGCAATCAGCCCCAGCATTTT. J is TRBJ1-5 and V is TRBV4-1, with 7 bases fitting TRBD1. The ends lost 2 bases at V and 0 bases at J; junction bases unmatched: 1. Looked up from germline, CDR1 is MGHRA and CDR2 is YSYEKL. CDR3 length equals 15 residues.

This CDR3 reads CASSEAVISLGVVSGANVLTF. Written as DNA, the CDR3 is TGTGCCAGCAGTGAAGCAGTAATTAGCCTAGGGGTTGTATCTGGGGCCAACGTCCTGACTTTC. The gene calls are TRBV6-1 and TRBJ2-6; possible D gene TRBD1, 5 bases. The CDR3 is 21 residues long. The V end was cut by 0 bases, the J end by 1 base, with 22 bases between. Germline CDR1 is MNHNS and CDR2 is SASEGT.

This chain uses TRBV27 with TRBJ1-4, with TRBD1 matching over 7 bases. The CDR3 covers 17 residues. CDR1 and CDR2 (germline): MNHEY, SMNVEV (reference sequence). V lost 5 bases to trimming and J lost 0 bases; unmatched junction nucleotides: 9. DNA for the CDR3: TGTGCCAGCAGTCCCATCCAGGGGGTCGCAACTAATGAAAAACTGTTTTTT. Amino acid sequence: CASSPIQGVATNEKLFF. The complete variable domain, with remaining parts taken from reference TRBV27 and TRBJ1-4, reads EAQVTQNPRYLITVTGKKLTVTCSQNMNHEYMSWYRQDPGLGLRQIYYSMNVEVTDKGDVPEGYKVSRKEKRNFPLILESPSPNQTSLYFCASSPIQGVATNEKLFFGSGTQLSVL.

The J gene is TRBJ1-5, the V gene TRBV7-9; 8 bases line up with TRBD1. The germline V gene encodes CDR1 SEHNR and CDR2 FQNEAQ (reference sequence). Trimming at V came to 4 bases and at J to 1 base, leaving 3 bases not matched to a gene. The CDR3 covers 15 residues. This CDR3 reads CASSSDRGSNQPQHF. CDR3 bases: TGTGCCAGCAGCTCCGACAGGGGAAGCAATCAGCCCCAGCATTTT.

The chain couples TRBV30 to TRBJ2-5; 8 bases are shared with TRBD2. Germline CDR1 GTSNPN, CDR2 SVGIG (reference sequence). This CDR3 region has 14 residues. V lost 0 bases and J lost 4; bases outside the gene matches: 4. In nucleotides, the CDR3 is TGTGCCTGGAGTGTAGGACTAGCTCGAGAGACCCAGTACTTC. Translated, it gives CAWSVGLARETQYF.

The gene calls are TRBV5-8 and TRBJ2-4; D is uncertain. Germline CDR1 SGHTS, CDR2 YDEGEE. V lost 6 bases and J 0 bases, leaving 10 bases between the germline ends. The CDR3 length is 14 residues. The DNA of the CDR3 is TGTGCCAGCACCCTAGAAGTAGCCAAAAACATTCAGTACTTC. It encodes CASTLEVAKNIQYF.

This clone was counted only a few times. The CDR3 DNA sequence: TGTGCCAGCACCTCCCCTGGCGGGACCTCCTACAATGAGCAGTTCTTC. As protein: CASTSPGGTSYNEQFF. The J gene is TRBJ2-1, the V gene TRBV2; a weak D match, TRBD2 (6 bases). Germline CDR1 and CDR2: SNHLY and FYNNEI. The length of the CDR3 is 16 residues. Deletions cut 7 bases from V and 0 bases from J, with 16 bases between.

The V call is TRBV5-4, the J call TRBJ2-7, with D possibly TRBD1 on 5 matching bases. Germline CDR1 SGHNT, CDR2 YYREEE (reference sequence). V lost 0 bases and J 4 bases, leaving 5 bases between the germline ends. CDR3 length equals 12 residues. CDR3 DNA sequence: TGTGCCAGCAGCTTGGACAGGTACGAGCAGTACTTC. Its protein product is CASSLDRYEQYF.

The chain uses TRBV9 and TRBJ2-5, with TRBD2 identical over 10 bases. CDR1 is SGDLS, CDR2 YYNGEE, per germline. This CDR3 has 14 amino acids. After removal of 3 bases from V and 4 bases from J, the junction contained 3 bases not matched to a gene. The CDR3 is CASSARLAGETQYF. CDR3 nucleotides: TGTGCCAGCAGCGCACGACTAGCGGGAGAGACCCAGTACTTC.

J is TRBJ1-1 and V is TRBV7-9; D remains ambiguous. Germline CDR1 is SEHNR and CDR2 is FQNEAQ (reference sequence). V gave up 1 base and J gave up 3 bases, with 9 bases separating them. This CDR3 has 14 amino acids. The CDR3 region is CASSLDGLDTEAFF. Here the CDR3 DNA reads TGTGCCAGCAGCTTAGACGGGTTGGACACTGAAGCTTTCTTT.

This sequence joins TRBV5-4 and TRBJ2-2, with 9 bases identical to TRBD2. CDR1 is SGHNT, CDR2 YYREEE, per germline (reference sequence). V trimming: 0 bases; J trimming: 4 bases; junction bases outside the gene matches: 7. The CDR3 runs to 17 residues. Here the CDR3 reads CASSLELAGSRTGELFF. The DNA of the CDR3 is TGTGCCAGCAGCTTGGAACTAGCGGGCAGCCGCACCGGGGAGCTGTTTTTT.